These 14 T cell receptor beta chains originate from one sample sequenced in a study of blood T cell repertoires in COVID-19. Assay: immunoSEQ multiplex PCR; the TCRdb copy retains only in-frame clones and omits some. The table has about 190,000 clones, roughly 80% seen once. The source material was PBMCs or T cells enriched from blood (not recorded which). The receptors were sampled from a woman aged 25-40 years who had recovered from COVID-19.

This clone appeared once. The gene calls are TRBV5-1 and TRBJ2-1; 14 nucleotides align to TRBD2. Germline V lookup: CDR1 SGHRS, CDR2 YFSETQ. The CDR3 runs to 17 residues. Trimming cost V 4 bases and J 4 bases; bases outside gene matches: 7. CDR3 bases: TGCGCCAGCAGCAAGACTAGCGGGAGGGCCCCATACAATGAGCAGTTCTTC. This translates into CASSKTSGRAPYNEQFF.

The CDR3 reads CAWALQENTEAFF. CDR3 in DNA: TGTGCCTGGGCGTTACAGGAGAACACTGAAGCTTTCTTT. The gene calls are TRBV30 and TRBJ1-1; maybe TRBD1 (5 bases). The CDR3 sequence is 13 residues long. V lost 5 bases and J lost 1, with 11 bases in between. Per the germline V gene, CDR1 is GTSNPN and CDR2 is SVGIG (reference sequence).

This rearrangement joins TRBV6-5 to TRBJ2-5, with 9 bases lining up with TRBD2. Germline values: CDR1 MNHEY, CDR2 SVGAGI. This CDR3 is built from 15 residues. Losses at the gene ends were 6 bases for V and 5 bases for J; bases not matched to a gene: 10. The CDR3: CASSTLSGSSETQYF. The CDR3 region has the DNA TGTGCCAGCAGCACCCTTAGCGGGAGCAGCGAGACCCAGTACTTC.

To note about this clone: The same CDR3 also results from other DNA sequences found in this sample. The chain joins TRBV7-2 to TRBJ2-3, with 9 positions matching TRBD2. V was pared by 1 base and J by 3 bases, with 5 bases of the junction left unmatched. The CDR3 is 16 residues long. Germline V gene data show CDR1 as SGHTA and CDR2 as FQGNSA. Here the CDR3 reads CASSLGAGGRTDTQYF. DNA for the CDR3: TGTGCCAGCAGCTTAGGAGCGGGGGGAAGGACAGATACGCAGTATTTT.

This rearrangement joins TRBV18 to TRBJ1-1; D possibly corresponds to TRBD1 (5 bases). Germline CDR1 KGHSH, CDR2 LQKENI. The V gene lost 5 bases and the J gene lost 0 bases, with 7 bases spanning the gap. This CDR3 spans 13 amino acids. The CDR3 spells CASSSGLNTEAFF. For the CDR3, the DNA is TGTGCCAGCTCATCAGGGCTGAACACTGAAGCTTTCTTT.

The CDR3 region has the DNA TGTGCCAGCAGCTTAGTAGGCCCCGGAGATGGCTACACCTTC. Its translation: CASSLVGPGDGYTF. The chain uses TRBV7-9 and TRBJ1-2, with D unresolved. The CDR3 is made up of 14 amino acids. Trimming left V 1 base short and J 6 bases short, with 12 bases between. Germline V gives CDR1 SEHNR, CDR2 FQNEAQ (reference sequence).

The gene calls are TRBV15 and TRBJ1-1, with TRBD1 as a possible D gene (6 bases). This CDR3 region has 14 residues. Per the germline V gene, CDR1 is LNHNV and CDR2 is YYDKDF (reference sequence). With 1 base removed from V and 1 base from J, the gap between germline ends came to 7 bases. CDR3 sequence (DNA): TGTGCCACCAGCAGAGCAGGGGCGAACACTGAAGCTTTCTTT. This encodes CATSRAGANTEAFF.

The gene calls are TRBV3-1 (or the pseudogene TRBV3-2) and TRBJ2-1; tentative D call: TRBD1 (5 bases). With 5 bases removed from V and 0 bases from J, the gap between germline ends came to 20 bases. This CDR3 contains 18 residues. Per the germline V gene, CDR1 is LGHDT and CDR2 is YNNKEL (reference sequence). In DNA, the CDR3 is TGTGCCAGCAGCGCCGGATGGAGACAGCTGAGCTCCTACAATGAGCAGTTCTTC. Translated, it gives CASSAGWRQLSSYNEQFF.

The chain links TRBV29-1 to TRBJ1-1; 8 positions match TRBD1. The length of the CDR3 is 14 residues. Germline loops: CDR1 SQVTM, CDR2 ANQGSEA. J lost 4 bases, V lost 7 bases, and 11 bases had no gene match. The CDR3 region is CSAHAGTGTTEAFF. CDR3 DNA: TGCAGCGCTCACGCTGGGACAGGAACCACTGAAGCTTTCTTT.

The chain combines TRBV28 with TRBJ1-4, with a tentative D call TRBD1 (6 bases). This CDR3 is 15 amino acids long. CDR1 and CDR2 (germline): MDHEN, SYDVKM. V gave up 6 bases and J gave up 4 bases, with 15 bases separating them. CDR3 nucleotides: TGTGCCAGCAGCGAGGCTACAGGGTTTAATGAAAAACTGTTTTTT. Translated, it gives CASSEATGFNEKLFF.

CDR3 loop: CASSFGASTTGELFF. CDR3 coding DNA: TGTGCCAGCAGTTTTGGAGCTTCCACAACCGGGGAGCTGTTTTTT. The rearrangement joins TRBV28 to TRBJ2-2; no definite D call. Germline assignment: CDR1 MDHEN and CDR2 SYDVKM. V lost 3 bases to trimming and J lost 5 bases, with 13 bases between them. This CDR3 contains 15 residues.

This clone was detected many times. V and J are TRBV28 and TRBJ1-5, with a weak D call TRBD1 (5 bases). Between the trimmed V and J ends, which lost 6 bases and 1 base, there was a span of 16 bases. This CDR3 has 16 amino acids. Germline lookup yields CDR1 MDHEN and CDR2 SYDVKM. The CDR3 reads CASRPDMGRSNQPQHF. The CDR3, as DNA: TGTGCCAGCAGGCCGGACATGGGCAGAAGCAATCAGCCCCAGCATTTT.

In this sample, this clone turned up once. The chain recombines TRBV30 with TRBJ1-6; 7 nucleotides agree with TRBD1. V trimming: 0 bases; J trimming: 9 bases; junction bases outside the gene matches: 5. This CDR3 contains 14 residues. Per germline, CDR1 GTSNPN and CDR2 SVGIG (reference sequence). CDR3 residues: CAWSVEGAGSPLHF. In DNA form, the CDR3 reads TGTGCCTGGAGTGTGGAGGGGGCAGGTTCACCCCTCCACTTT.

The genes are TRBV11-2 and TRBJ1-1, with 8 bases that match TRBD1. Germline V gives CDR1 SGHAT, CDR2 FQNNGV. The CDR3 extends over 15 amino acids. Trimming cost V 0 bases and J 4 bases; bases outside gene matches: 4. CDR3 sequence: CASSLERTGFTEAFF. DNA of the CDR3: TGTGCCAGCAGCTTAGAAAGGACAGGGTTCACTGAAGCTTTCTTT.